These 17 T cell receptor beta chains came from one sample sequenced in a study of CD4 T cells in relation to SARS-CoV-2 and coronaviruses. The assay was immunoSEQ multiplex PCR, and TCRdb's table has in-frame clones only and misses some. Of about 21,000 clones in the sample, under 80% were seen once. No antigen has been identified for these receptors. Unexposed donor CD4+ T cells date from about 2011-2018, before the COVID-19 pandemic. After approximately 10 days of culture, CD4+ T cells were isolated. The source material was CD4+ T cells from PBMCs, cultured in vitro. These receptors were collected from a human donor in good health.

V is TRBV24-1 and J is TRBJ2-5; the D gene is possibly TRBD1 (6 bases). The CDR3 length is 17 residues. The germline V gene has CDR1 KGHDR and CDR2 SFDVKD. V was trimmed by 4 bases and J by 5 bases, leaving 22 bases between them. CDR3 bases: TGTGCCACCAGTGACCCAAGACAGGCCCCCTCTAGTGAGACCCAGTACTTC. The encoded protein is CATSDPRQAPSSETQYF.

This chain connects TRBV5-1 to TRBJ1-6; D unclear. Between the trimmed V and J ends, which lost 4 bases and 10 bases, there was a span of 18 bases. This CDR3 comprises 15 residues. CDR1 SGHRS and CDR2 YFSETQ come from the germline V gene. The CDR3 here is CASSTDRYKGSPLHF. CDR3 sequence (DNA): TGCGCCAGCAGCACTGACCGATATAAGGGATCACCCCTCCACTTT.

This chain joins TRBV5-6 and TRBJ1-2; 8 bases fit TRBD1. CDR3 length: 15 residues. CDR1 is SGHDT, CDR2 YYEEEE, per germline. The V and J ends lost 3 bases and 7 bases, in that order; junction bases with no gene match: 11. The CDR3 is CASSYLTGDEVGYTF. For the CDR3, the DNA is TGTGCCAGCAGCTACCTGACAGGGGATGAAGTTGGCTACACCTTC.

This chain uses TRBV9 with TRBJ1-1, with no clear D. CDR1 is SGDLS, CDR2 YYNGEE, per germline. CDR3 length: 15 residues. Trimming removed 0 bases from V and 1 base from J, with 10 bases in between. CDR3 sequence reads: CASSVEVGRNTEAFF. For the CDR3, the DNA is TGTGCCAGCAGCGTAGAGGTCGGCAGGAACACTGAAGCTTTCTTT.

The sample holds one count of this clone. CDR3 in amino acids: CASSLTDYNEQFF. The CDR3 nucleotides are TGTGCCAGCAGCTTGACGGACTACAATGAGCAGTTCTTC. The rearrangement uses TRBV7-9 and TRBJ2-1; D is undetermined. The CDR3 extends over 13 amino acids. Trimming shortened V by 3 bases and J by 3 bases, and 6 bases separated the two germline ends. The V gene's germline CDR1 is SEHNR and CDR2 FQNEAQ (reference sequence).

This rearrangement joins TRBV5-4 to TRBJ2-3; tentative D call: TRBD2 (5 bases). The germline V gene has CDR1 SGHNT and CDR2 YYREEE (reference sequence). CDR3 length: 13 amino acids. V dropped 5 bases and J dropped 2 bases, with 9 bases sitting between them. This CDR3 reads CASRPGITDTQYF. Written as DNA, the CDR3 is TGTGCCAGCAGGCCGGGAATCACAGATACGCAGTATTTT.

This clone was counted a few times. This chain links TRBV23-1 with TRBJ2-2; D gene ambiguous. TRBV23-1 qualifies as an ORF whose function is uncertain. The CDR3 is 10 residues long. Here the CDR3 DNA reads TGCGCACCCGATACCGGGGAGCTGTTTTTT. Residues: CAPDTGELFF.

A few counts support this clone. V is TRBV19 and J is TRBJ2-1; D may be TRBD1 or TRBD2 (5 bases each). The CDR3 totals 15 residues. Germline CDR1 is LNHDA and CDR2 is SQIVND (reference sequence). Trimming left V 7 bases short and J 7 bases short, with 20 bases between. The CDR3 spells CASTSKGSGRNEQFF. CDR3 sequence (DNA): TGTGCCAGTACCTCGAAGGGGAGTGGCAGAAATGAGCAGTTCTTC.

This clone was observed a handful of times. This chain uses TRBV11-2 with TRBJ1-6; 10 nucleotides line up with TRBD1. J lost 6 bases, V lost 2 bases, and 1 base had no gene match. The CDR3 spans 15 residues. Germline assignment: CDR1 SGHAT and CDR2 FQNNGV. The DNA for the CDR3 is TGTGCCAGCAGCTTAAGGGACAGGGGTAATTCACCCCTCCACTTT. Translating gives CASSLRDRGNSPLHF.

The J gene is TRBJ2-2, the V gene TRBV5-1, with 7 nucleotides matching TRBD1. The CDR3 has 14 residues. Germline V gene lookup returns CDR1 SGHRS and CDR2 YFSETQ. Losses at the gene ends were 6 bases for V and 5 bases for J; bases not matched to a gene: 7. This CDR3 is CASKEQGRTGELFF. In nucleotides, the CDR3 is TGCGCCAGCAAAGAACAGGGGCGGACCGGGGAGCTGTTTTTT.

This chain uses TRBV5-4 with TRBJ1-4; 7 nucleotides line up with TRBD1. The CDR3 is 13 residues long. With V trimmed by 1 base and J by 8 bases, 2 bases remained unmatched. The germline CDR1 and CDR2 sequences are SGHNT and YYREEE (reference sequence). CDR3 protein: CASSLQGEEKLFF. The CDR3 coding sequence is TGTGCCAGCAGCTTGCAGGGGGAGGAAAAACTGTTTTTT.

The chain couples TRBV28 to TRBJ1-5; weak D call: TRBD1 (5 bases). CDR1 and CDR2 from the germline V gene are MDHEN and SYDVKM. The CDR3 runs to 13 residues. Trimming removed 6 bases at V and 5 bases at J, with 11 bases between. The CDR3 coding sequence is TGTGCCAGCAGCCTGCAGACAGATCAGCCCCAGCATTTT. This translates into CASSLQTDQPQHF. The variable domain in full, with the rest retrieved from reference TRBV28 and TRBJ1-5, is DVKVTQSSRYLVKRTGEKVFLECVQDMDHENMFWYRQDPGLGLRLIYFSYDVKMKEKGDIPEGYSVSREKKERFSLILESASTNQTSMYLCASSLQTDQPQHFGDGTRLSIL.

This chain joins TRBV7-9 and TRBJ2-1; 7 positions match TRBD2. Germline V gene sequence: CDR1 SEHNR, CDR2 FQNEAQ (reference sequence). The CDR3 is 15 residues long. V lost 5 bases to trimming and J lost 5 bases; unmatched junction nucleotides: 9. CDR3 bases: TGTGCCAGCAGCCTCCGGGACTACCTCAACAATGAGCAGTTCTTC. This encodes CASSLRDYLNNEQFF.

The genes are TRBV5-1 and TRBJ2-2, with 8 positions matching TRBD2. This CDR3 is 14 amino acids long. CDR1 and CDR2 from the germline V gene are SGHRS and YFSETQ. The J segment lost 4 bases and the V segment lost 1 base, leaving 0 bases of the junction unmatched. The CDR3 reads CASSLSGSTGELFF. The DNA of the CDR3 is TGCGCCAGCAGCTTGAGCGGGAGCACCGGGGAGCTGTTTTTT.

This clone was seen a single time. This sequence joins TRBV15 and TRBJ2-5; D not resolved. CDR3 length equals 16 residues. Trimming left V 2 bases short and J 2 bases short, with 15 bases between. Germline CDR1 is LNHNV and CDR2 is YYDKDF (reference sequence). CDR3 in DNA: TGTGCCACCAGCAGACGACTGATCGGCCTTCAAGAGACCCAGTACTTC. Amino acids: CATSRRLIGLQETQYF.

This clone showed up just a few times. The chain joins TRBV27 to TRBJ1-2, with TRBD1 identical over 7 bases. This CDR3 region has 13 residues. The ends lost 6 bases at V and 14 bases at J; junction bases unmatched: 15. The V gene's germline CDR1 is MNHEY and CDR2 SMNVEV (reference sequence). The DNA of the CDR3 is TGTGCCAGCAGCGACTTTCGCCGGGACAGATTAACCTTC. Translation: CASSDFRRDRLTF.

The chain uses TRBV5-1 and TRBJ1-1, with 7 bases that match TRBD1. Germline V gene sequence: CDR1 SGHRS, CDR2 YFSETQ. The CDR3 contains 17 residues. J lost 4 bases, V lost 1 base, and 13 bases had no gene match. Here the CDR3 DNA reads TGCGCCAGCAGCTTGCGGCAGGGGGGGCAGGGTAGCACTGAAGCTTTCTTT. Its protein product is CASSLRQGGQGSTEAFF. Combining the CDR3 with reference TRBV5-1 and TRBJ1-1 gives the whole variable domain KAGVTQTPRYLIKTRGQQVTLSCSPISGHRSVSWYQQTPGQGLQFLFEYFSETQRNKGNFPGRFSGRQFSNSRSEMNVSTLELGDSALYLCASSLRQGGQGSTEAFFGQGTRLTVV.